This T cell receptor (beta chain) came from a study of blood T cell repertoires in COVID-19 (dated by TCRdb to the early 2020s). With respect to the entire study: Samples covering the acute and convalescent phases of COVID-19 were provided by collaborators in the United States, Italy and Spain. The material from the prospective study consisted of cDNA or gDNA derived from T cells, B-cell-depleted T cells, or PBMCs. Deeply sampled blood TCRbeta repertoires from subjects exposed to, actively infected with, or recovered from COVID-19 were included in the dataset. The repertoires were released in a freely available public database meant as a resource for research on the immune response to SARS-CoV-2. Samples came from the ongoing ImmuneRACE study (first 160 participants) plus 1,254 subjects from 6 global collaborators. Sample metadata almost always included a de-identified subject ID, COVID-19 status, age in years and sex. Where available, HLA class I and class II types were obtained from metadata supplied by the sample provider rather than from assay-based typing. The full study reports these points: Clinical and demographic metadata were provided uncurated, with the amount varying by source and participant.

Each collaborating institution followed its own protocols to collect whole blood in K2EDTA tubes. Collaborator samples were shipped for TCRbeta analysis as frozen whole blood, isolated PBMCs, or DNA extracted from either sample type. In the case of this clone: Its antigen is currently not known. Qualities for individual bases were not recorded, and no much larger clone is one base off.

TCRbeta CDR3 regions were amplified from genomic DNA using the immunoSEQ Assay, a bias-controlled multiplex PCR. The authors processed their data as follows. The number of nucleated cells in each sample was estimated from the amplification of reference gene primers within the assay. Sequence reads were collapsed and filtered to measure the absolute abundance of every unique TCRbeta CDR3 rearrangement. For each sample, productive Simpson clonality was calculated by taking the square root of Simpson's diversity index across productive rearrangements. Sourced from immuneACCESS, this table was stored by TCRdb with only in-frame sequences that have V and J called. A share of the clones is absent; for the studies checked, an unresolved V gene accounts for under half, and the remainder has no known explanation. V, J and clone size were drawn from that table, and D and trimming were deduced from the DNA. The sample has tens of thousands of clones on record, 90% of them singletons. Approximately 5.3% of the sample is in the top ten clones.

From its cysteine to its phenylalanine, the CDR3 spans 14 amino acids. Here the CDR3 DNA is all that survives: 42 bases in frame from base 1. V loses 4 bases of germline sequence and J loses 6 bases, and the interval between the two ends is 12 bases. The germline V gene gives CDR1 as SGHNT and CDR2 as YENEEA. Sequencing input: peripheral blood. The chain uses TRBV11-3 and TRBJ2-2; the D gene is perhaps TRBD2, on 6 matching bases. The TCR originated in a man aged 50 or older with acute or convalescent COVID-19. The CDR3 region: CASSSPPGAGELFF. The nucleotide sequence reads as follows: TGTGCCAGCAGCTCCCCCCCGGGAGCCGGGGAGCTGTTTTTT. The CDR3, completed at both ends by the reference TRBV11-3 and TRBJ2-2 genes, gives the full variable domain EAGVVQSPRYKIIEKKQPVAFWCNPISGHNTLYWYLQNLGQGPELLIRYENEEAVDDSQLPKDRFSAERLKGVDSTLKIQPAELGDSAVYLCASSSPPGAGELFFGEGSRLTVL.